The clone carrying this T cell receptor beta chain showed up many times. This entry comes from a study of CD8+CD57+ T cells in acquired aplastic anemia. Across the study: The mean DNA yield obtained from sorted CD4+ and CD8+ cells came to approximately 3.2 ug.

An expansion of CD8+CD57+ cells by flow cytometry had been shown in patients chosen for sequencing. Genomic DNA provided the template from which TCR beta VDJ and CDR3 profiles were obtained. TCRdb redid the calling of the reads with MiXCR, one entry per CDR3 protein. The top ten clones hold 15% to 20% of a sample with 200,000 to 250,000 distinct CDR3 sequences, around 49% of them seen once. Sequenced input: sorted CD4+, CD8+, or CD8+CD57+ T cells (not recorded which) from PBMCs. The clonotype originates from a human donor with aplastic anemia.

CDR3 coding DNA: TGTGCCAGCAGCCAAGATTTTTCACACACAGATACGCAGTATTTT. Amino acids: CASSQDFSHTDTQYF. This chain connects TRBV4-2 to TRBJ2-3; D not certain. Germline CDR1 is LGHNA and CDR2 is YNFKEQ. Deletions cut 0 bases from V and 2 bases from J, with 9 bases between. This CDR3 spans 15 amino acids.